This T cell receptor beta chain emerged from a study of cytotoxic CD8 clonotypes in ibrutinib-treated CLL. The repertoire was sequenced with immunoSEQ multiplex PCR; TCRdb's copy has only in-frame clones and lacks some. The sample yields around 14,000 clones, around half seen once. The germline gives CDR1 MDHEN, CDR2 SYDVKM. This CDR3 region has 13 residues. With V trimmed by 7 bases and J by 3 bases, 3 bases remained unmatched. The chain carries TRBV28 and TRBJ1-5; TRBD1 matches 7 bases. The clonotype originates from a human donor with chronic lymphocytic leukemia. Here the sequenced sample was PBMCs, taken at a roughly 24-month disease-progression time point, from a patient treated with ibrutinib. The CDR3 here is CASKGANNQPQHF. The CDR3 bases are TGTGCCAGCAAGGGGGCCAACAATCAGCCCCAGCATTTT.